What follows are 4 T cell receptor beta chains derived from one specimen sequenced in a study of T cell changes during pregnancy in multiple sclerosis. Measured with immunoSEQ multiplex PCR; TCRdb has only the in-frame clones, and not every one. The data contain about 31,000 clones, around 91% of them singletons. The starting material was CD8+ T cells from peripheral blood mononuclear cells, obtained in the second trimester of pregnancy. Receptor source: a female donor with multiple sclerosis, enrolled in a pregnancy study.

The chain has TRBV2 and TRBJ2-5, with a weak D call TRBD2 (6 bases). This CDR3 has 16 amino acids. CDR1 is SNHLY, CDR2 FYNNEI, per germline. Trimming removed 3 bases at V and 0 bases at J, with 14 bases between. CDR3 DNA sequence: TGTGCCAGCAGTGACCCCCTACGGGGGAACCAAGAGACCCAGTACTTC. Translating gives CASSDPLRGNQETQYF.

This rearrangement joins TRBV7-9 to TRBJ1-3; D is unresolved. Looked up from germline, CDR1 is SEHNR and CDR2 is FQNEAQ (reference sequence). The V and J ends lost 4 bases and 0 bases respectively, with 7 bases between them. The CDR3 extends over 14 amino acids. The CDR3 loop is CASSSQSSGNTIYF. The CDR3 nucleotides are TGTGCCAGCAGCTCCCAGTCCTCTGGAAACACCATATATTTT.

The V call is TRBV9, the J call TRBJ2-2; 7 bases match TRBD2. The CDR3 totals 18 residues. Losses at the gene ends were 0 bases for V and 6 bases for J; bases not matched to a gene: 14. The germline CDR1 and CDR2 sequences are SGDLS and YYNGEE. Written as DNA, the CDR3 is TGTGCCAGCAGCGTAGAGGTCGATGGGAGGGCCATCGCCGGGGAGCTGTTTTTT. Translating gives CASSVEVDGRAIAGELFF.

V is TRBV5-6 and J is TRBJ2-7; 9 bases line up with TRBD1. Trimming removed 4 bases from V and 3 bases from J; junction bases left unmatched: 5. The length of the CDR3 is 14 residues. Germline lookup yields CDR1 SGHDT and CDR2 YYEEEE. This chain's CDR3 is CASSRTGAGYEQYF. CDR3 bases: TGTGCCAGCAGCCGGACAGGGGCAGGCTACGAGCAGTACTTC.